This section outlines one T cell receptor (beta chain) sequence together with its context. This CDR3 spans 15 amino acids. The germline gives CDR1 SEHNR, CDR2 FQNEAQ (reference sequence). V dropped 5 bases and J dropped 5; count of bases not matched to a gene: 10. The sample comes from a study of T cell changes during pregnancy in multiple sclerosis. Some clones are missing from TCRdb's copy, which holds only in-frame ones; the method was immunoSEQ multiplex PCR. The data contain approximately 50,000 clones, approximately 90% of them singletons. The chain couples TRBV7-9 to TRBJ2-5; 8 bases are a match to TRBD2. The receptor comes from a female donor with multiple sclerosis, enrolled in a pregnancy study. The sample here was CD4+ T cells from peripheral blood mononuclear cells, taken after pregnancy. This chain's CDR3 is CASSEGTREIETQYF. The CDR3 region has the DNA TGTGCCAGCAGCGAAGGGACTAGGGAAATTGAGACCCAGTACTTC. The full variable domain, completed using reference TRBV7-9 and TRBJ2-5, is DTGVSQNPRHKITKRGQNVTFRCDPISEHNRLYWYRQTLGQGPEFLTYFQNEAQLEKSRLLSDRFSAERPKGSFSTLEIQRTEQGDSAMYLCASSEGTREIETQYFGPGTRLLVL.